These 19 T cell receptor beta chains share one sample of origin, sequenced in a study of ipilimumab plus nivolumab after autologous stem cell transplantation. Clones were sequenced by immunoSEQ multiplex PCR, and TCRdb holds only the in-frame ones, with some missing. Of approximately 5,000 clones in the sample, about 80% were seen once. Sequences were derived from PBMCs, sampled in a trial of ipilimumab plus nivolumab as post-transplant consolidation. The source of these receptors is a male donor with multiple myeloma.

This clone ranks as medium-sized. The chain couples TRBV18 to TRBJ2-7; D may correspond to TRBD1 or TRBD2 (5 bases each). V was shortened by 2 bases and J by 6 bases, with 14 bases between the two germline ends. The CDR3 is made up of 14 amino acids. Germline V gene lookup returns CDR1 KGHSH and CDR2 LQKENI. The CDR3 region has the DNA TGTGCCAGCTCACCAATGCAGGGAGAGTCCGAGCAGTACTTC. Amino acid sequence: CASSPMQGESEQYF.

This clone was seen a single time. CDR3 region: CASSDQGGNTEAFF. Here the CDR3 DNA reads TGTGCCAGCAGTGACCAGGGAGGGAACACTGAAGCTTTCTTT. The J gene is TRBJ1-1, the V gene TRBV2, with D possibly TRBD1 on 5 matching bases. The CDR3 is 14 residues long. Germline V CDR1 and CDR2: SNHLY, FYNNEI. V lost 3 bases and J lost 1, with 9 bases in between.

The chain links TRBV11-2 to TRBJ1-1; D is uncertain. CDR3 length: 16 amino acids. V shed 5 bases and J shed 2 bases, with 18 bases lying between them. The germline CDR1 and CDR2 sequences are SGHAT and FQNNGV. In nucleotides, the CDR3 is TGTGCCAGCAGCGCGAGGCCGAGGATGGTCAACACTGAAGCTTTCTTT. It codes for CASSARPRMVNTEAFF.

This sequence joins TRBV7-3 and TRBJ2-5, with unresolved D. The CDR3 is made up of 13 amino acids. Looked up from germline, CDR1 is SGHTA and CDR2 is FQGTGA. Trimming removed 4 bases at V and 3 bases at J, with 9 bases between. The CDR3 DNA follows: TGTGCCAGCAGCTCGCCTGGGGAAGAGACCCAGTACTTC. Translating it yields CASSSPGEETQYF.

The gene calls are TRBV5-4 and TRBJ2-1; the match to TRBD2 covers 13 bases. This CDR3 contains 17 residues. Germline V gene lookup returns CDR1 SGHNT and CDR2 YYREEE (reference sequence). The V gene end was trimmed by 3 bases and the J gene end by 0 bases; junction bases not matched to a gene: 3. In DNA form, the CDR3 reads TGTGCCAGCAGCTCAGGGACTAGCGGGGTCTCCTACAATGAGCAGTTCTTC. This sequence encodes CASSSGTSGVSYNEQFF.

The rearrangement joins TRBV5-5 to TRBJ1-1; D possibly corresponds to TRBD1 (6 bases). The CDR3 is 14 residues long. CDR1 SGHKS and CDR2 YYEKEE come from the germline V gene (reference sequence). The germline V and J ends were trimmed by 2 bases and 0 bases, with 8 bases remaining between them. As DNA, the CDR3 is TGTGCCAGCAGCTTAGGGGGGGTGAACACTGAAGCTTTCTTT. Its protein product is CASSLGGVNTEAFF.

The chain combines TRBV5-1 with TRBJ1-3; no clear D. Per the germline V gene, CDR1 is SGHRS and CDR2 is YFSETQ. V was shortened by 0 bases and J by 1 base, with 5 bases between the two germline ends. The CDR3 spans 14 residues. The CDR3 protein is CASSLDGSGNTIYF. DNA of the CDR3: TGCGCCAGCAGCTTGGACGGTTCTGGAAACACCATATATTTT.

The rearrangement uses TRBV5-1 and TRBJ2-2, with D perhaps matching TRBD2 (6 bases). The CDR3 has 16 residues. V dropped 9 bases and J dropped 0 bases, with 18 bases sitting between them. The germline V gene encodes CDR1 SGHRS and CDR2 YFSETQ. The CDR3 DNA reads TGCGCCACCAAGGCCGCTTTAGCGGCGAACACCGGGGAGCTGTTTTTT. Its translation: CATKAALAANTGELFF.

The chain couples TRBV5-6 to TRBJ1-1; D ambiguous. Trimming took off 1 base at V and 4 bases at J, with 8 bases between the two ends. The CDR3 is 13 residues long. From germline, CDR1 is SGHDT and CDR2 YYEEEE. The CDR3 sequence is CASSLNHRTEAFF. The CDR3 DNA reads as TGTGCCAGCAGCTTGAACCACCGCACTGAAGCTTTCTTT.

The V call is TRBV6-5, the J call TRBJ1-1, with unresolved D. The CDR3 covers 14 residues. V dropped 5 bases and J dropped 0 bases, with 10 bases sitting between them. CDR1 is MNHEY and CDR2 is SVGAGI in the germline V gene. CDR3 amino acids: CASSLPGLNTEAFF. Written as DNA, the CDR3 is TGTGCCAGCAGTCTGCCGGGCCTGAACACTGAAGCTTTCTTT.

The chain is built from TRBV7-2 and TRBJ2-3; D ambiguous. The CDR3 totals 13 residues. Trimming shortened V by 2 bases and J by 4 bases, and 7 bases separated the two germline ends. Germline V gene sequence: CDR1 SGHTA, CDR2 FQGNSA. The CDR3 reads CASSLTDADTQYF. CDR3 DNA sequence: TGTGCCAGCAGCTTAACAGACGCAGATACGCAGTATTTT.

This chain joins TRBV9 and TRBJ2-7, with D perhaps matching TRBD1 (6 bases). Germline V gene lookup returns CDR1 SGDLS and CDR2 YYNGEE. Trimming shortened V by 4 bases and J by 0 bases, and 14 bases separated the two germline ends. The CDR3 runs 15 residues. In nucleotides, the CDR3 is TGTGCCAGCAGCCCTATAGGGGGTTTCTCCTACGAGCAGTACTTC. Its translation is CASSPIGGFSYEQYF.

The chain links TRBV5-4 to TRBJ1-6; no definite D call. CDR3 length equals 16 residues. V was cut by 1 base and J by 4 bases, with 12 bases left in between. Germline V gives CDR1 SGHNT, CDR2 YYREEE (reference sequence). The DNA of the CDR3 is TGTGCCAGCAGCTTGTTGGGAGAAGGGTATAATTCACCCCTCCACTTT. Amino acids: CASSLLGEGYNSPLHF.

The chain couples TRBV4-2 to TRBJ2-7; D might be TRBD1 or TRBD2, each matching 5 bases. CDR1 LGHNA and CDR2 YNFKEQ come from the germline V gene. The CDR3 runs 14 residues. Trimming took off 4 bases at V and 3 bases at J, with 13 bases between the two ends. The DNA of the CDR3 is TGTGCCAGCAGCCCTAGCCCAGGGAACTACGAGCAGTACTTC. Its translation is CASSPSPGNYEQYF.

This chain joins TRBV6-6 and TRBJ2-1, with 11 bases matching TRBD2. The CDR3 contains 16 residues. V lost 1 base to trimming and J lost 9 bases; unmatched junction nucleotides: 8. Germline V gene data show CDR1 as MNHNY and CDR2 as SVGAGI (reference sequence). The chain's CDR3 is CASSYWPSSGGGEQFF. The CDR3 bases are TGTGCCAGCAGTTACTGGCCCAGTAGCGGGGGGGGTGAGCAGTTCTTC.

The chain links TRBV30 to TRBJ1-1; D not resolved. The germline V gene encodes CDR1 GTSNPN and CDR2 SVGIG (reference sequence). With 7 bases removed from V and 5 bases from J, the gap between germline ends came to 11 bases. CDR3 length: 11 amino acids. CDR3 amino acids: CAYLWGTEAFF. The CDR3 DNA follows: TGTGCCTACCTATGGGGAACTGAAGCTTTCTTT. Together with reference TRBV30 and TRBJ1-1, the CDR3 gives the full variable domain: SQTIHQWPATLVQPVGSPLSLECTVEGTSNPNLYWYRQAAGRGLQLLFYSVGIGQISSEVPQNLSASRPQDRQFILSSKKLLLSDSGFYLCAYLWGTEAFFGQGTRLTVV.

The gene calls are TRBV5-1 and TRBJ2-1; tentative D call: TRBD2 (6 bases). V lost 6 bases to trimming and J lost 3 bases, with 19 bases between them. The CDR3 runs 16 residues. Germline V gives CDR1 SGHRS, CDR2 YFSETQ. This chain's CDR3 is CASTPRDSSYYNEQFF. CDR3 nucleotides: TGCGCCAGCACACCGCGGGACTCCTCTTACTACAATGAGCAGTTCTTC.

The chain joins TRBV6-6 to TRBJ1-2; 12 bases map to TRBD1. The germline CDR1 and CDR2 sequences are MNHNY and SVGAGI (reference sequence). This CDR3 region has 15 residues. After removal of 6 bases from V and 4 bases from J, the junction contained 6 bases not matched to a gene. CDR3 nucleotides: TGTGCCAGCAGGGGACAGGGGGCGCGGAGCTATGGCTACACCTTC. It specifies CASRGQGARSYGYTF.

The rearrangement links TRBV19 to TRBJ2-7; the D is unclear. V lost 5 bases and J lost 0, with 14 bases in between. Per germline, CDR1 LNHDA and CDR2 SQIVND (reference sequence). The CDR3 sequence is 15 residues long. Here the CDR3 DNA reads TGTGCCAGTAGTCTGACACCTATGAGCTCCTACGAGCAGTACTTC. It translates to CASSLTPMSSYEQYF.